Detailed here is one T cell receptor beta chain. In germline, CDR1 is ENHRY, CDR2 SYGVKD. This CDR3 has 13 residues. V shed 9 bases and J shed 8 bases, with 16 bases lying between them. The sample comes from a study of siplizumab effects on memory and regulatory T cells. Data came from immunoSEQ multiplex PCR; TCRdb stores just in-frame clones and leaves some out. In the table there are tens of thousands of clones, roughly 97% of which are singletons. The rearrangement uses TRBV10-3 and TRBJ1-4; D remains ambiguous. What was sequenced was naive CD4+ T cells sorted from blood. This clonotype was obtained from a human donor in good health. The CDR3 DNA reads TGTGCCATTAAAGCACGAAATGGGGAAAAACTGTTTTTT. Its protein is CAIKARNGEKLFF.